The entry below describes one T cell receptor beta chain. This sample is part of a study of OX40 agonist ivuxolimab in advanced cancers. Germline CDR1 and CDR2: SGHTA and FQGNSA. This CDR3 has 14 residues. Trimming cost V 0 bases and J 1 base, with 4 bases left between them. Sequencing was performed with immunoSEQ multiplex PCR; in TCRdb, only in-frame clones are kept and a portion is missing. Of about 58,000 clones in the sample, 75% to 90% were seen once. This TCR came from an adult with an advanced solid tumor such as melanoma, head and neck, liver or kidney cancer. V and J are TRBV7-2 and TRBJ1-5; unclear D gene. Sequenced here: CD4+ or CD8+ T cells sorted from blood, sampled in a trial of the OX40 agonist ivuxolimab. The CDR3 loop reads CASSLAMSNQPQHF. In nucleotides, the CDR3 is TGTGCCAGCAGCTTAGCCATGAGCAATCAGCCCCAGCATTTT.